The 8 T cell receptor beta chains presented below share a single source sample, sequenced in a study of blood T cells in healthy people across ages. A second PCR, run for roughly 6 to 11 cycles, used a sample-barcoded 5' primer plus a J-beta primer mix. MiXCR, run by TCRdb on the 5' RACE reads, gives a single entry per CDR3 protein. The sample has more than 500,000 distinct CDR3 sequences, roughly a quarter seen once. The data also belong to a second study, concerning T cells of mothers and their children.

Sequencing was performed on blood. The source of these receptors is a boy aged 2-15 years in good health.

A note on this clonotype: Germline is not matched at one junction end, which may reflect a read error. The chain links TRBV20-1 to TRBJ2-3; 7 bases fit TRBD2. CDR1 and CDR2 from the germline V gene are DFQATT and SNEGSKA (reference sequence). CDR3 length: 15 residues. The CDR3 region has the DNA TGCAGTGCTAGAGATACGGGACTAACCCGACGCGGGGAGGATTTT. Amino acids: CSARDTGLTRRGEDF.

This clonotype was picked up a small number of times. This CDR3 reads CASSVPLVWTGNNEQFF. In nucleotides, the CDR3 is TGTGCCAGCAGCGTCCCCCTCGTTTGGACAGGGAACAATGAGCAGTTCTTC. The chain employs TRBV7-9 and TRBJ2-1; 8 bases map to TRBD1. This CDR3 spans 17 amino acids. V gave up 5 bases and J gave up 5 bases; unmatched junction bases: 14. The germline V gene encodes CDR1 SEHNR and CDR2 FQNEAQ (reference sequence). Drawing the rest from reference TRBV7-9 and TRBJ2-1, the complete variable domain is DTGVSQNPRHKITKRGQNVTFRCDPISEHNRLYWYRQTLGQGPEFLTYFQNEAQLEKSRLLSDRFSAERPKGSFSTLEIQRTEQGDSAMYLCASSVPLVWTGNNEQFFGPGTRLTVL.

The V and J genes are TRBV10-3 and TRBJ2-5, with 8 positions matching TRBD1. Germline V CDR1 and CDR2: ENHRY, SYGVKD. The CDR3 runs to 13 residues. V was clipped by 2 bases and J by 11 bases; unmatched bases: 7. The CDR3 here is CAISEGQGGEQYF. The CDR3 coding sequence is TGTGCCATCAGTGAGGGACAGGGTGGTGAGCAGTACTTC.

This clonotype was detected only a few times. CDR3 amino acids: CASSLATSGDHNEQFF. The CDR3 bases are TGTGCCAGCAGCTTAGCGACTAGCGGGGATCACAATGAGCAGTTCTTC. The chain links TRBV7-9 to TRBJ2-1, with 11 bases aligning to TRBD2. Germline V lookup: CDR1 SEHNR, CDR2 FQNEAQ (reference sequence). V lost 0 bases, J lost 5 bases, and 3 bases stayed unmatched. The CDR3 is 16 residues long.

This clonotype was picked up a small number of times. This chain links TRBV5-1 with TRBJ1-2; D might be TRBD1 (5 bases). The V end lost 0 bases, the J end lost 1 base, and 10 bases lay between the germline ends. Germline-derived CDR1 and CDR2 are SGHRS and YFSETQ. The CDR3 spans 15 residues. Here the CDR3 DNA reads TGCGCCAGCAGCTTGGGGGGACCCAGTAACTATGGCTACACCTTC. Its translation is CASSLGGPSNYGYTF.

The chain carries TRBV2 and TRBJ2-5; TRBD1 aligns across 9 bases. The closer fit of TRBJ2-1 to the DNA end suggests the J call may be wrong. Looked up from germline, CDR1 is SNHLY and CDR2 is FYNNEI. The CDR3 has 15 amino acids. The CDR3 here is CASSQQGAGVNEQFF. Here the CDR3 DNA reads TGTGCCAGCAGTCAACAGGGGGCGGGGGTCAATGAGCAGTTCTTC.

This rearrangement joins TRBV20-1 to TRBJ2-4, with D maybe TRBD2 (6 bases). The CDR3 has 15 amino acids. The germline V gene encodes CDR1 DFQATT and CDR2 SNEGSKA (reference sequence). The germline V and J ends were trimmed by 6 bases and 0 bases, with 15 bases remaining between them. The CDR3 protein is CSAVYGGKAKNIQYF. CDR3 nucleotide sequence: TGCAGTGCCGTGTATGGGGGGAAAGCCAAAAACATTCAGTACTTC.

The rearrangement uses TRBV5-6 and TRBJ2-4, with 7 bases fitting TRBD2. Looked up from germline, CDR1 is SGHDT and CDR2 is YYEEEE. This CDR3 contains 14 residues. Losses at the gene ends were 0 bases for V and 8 bases for J; bases not matched to a gene: 5. DNA for the CDR3: TGTGCCAGCAGCTTGGGCGGGGGTACGGACATTCAGTACTTC. Encoded protein: CASSLGGGTDIQYF.